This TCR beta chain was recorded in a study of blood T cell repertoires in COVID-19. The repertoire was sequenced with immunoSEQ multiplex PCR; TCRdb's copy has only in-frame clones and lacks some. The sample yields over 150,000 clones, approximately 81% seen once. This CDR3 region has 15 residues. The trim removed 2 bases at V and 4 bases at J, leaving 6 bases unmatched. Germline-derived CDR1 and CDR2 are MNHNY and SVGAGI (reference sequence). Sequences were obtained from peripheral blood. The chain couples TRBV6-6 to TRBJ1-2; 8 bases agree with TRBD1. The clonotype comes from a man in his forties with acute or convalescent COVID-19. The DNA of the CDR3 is TGTGCCAGCAGTTACCCAGGACAGGGAGTCTATGGCTACACCTTC. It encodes CASSYPGQGVYGYTF.